This T cell receptor beta chain derives from a study of a mutant IDH1 vaccine in newly diagnosed glioma. Study summary: Patients underwent eight vaccinations, which took place in weeks 1, 3, 5, 7, 11, 15, 19 and 23.

The CDR3 loop spans 18 amino acids. With 4 bases clipped from V and 2 bases from J, the junction kept 12 bases outside the gene matches. Germline CDR1 LGHNA, CDR2 YNFKEQ. Stated time point: week 5, during vaccination. Each dose delivered 300 ug of mutant IDH1 20-mer peptide subcutaneously with imiquimod. The study enrolled donors with new WHO grade 3 or 4 IDH1-mutant, ATRX-lost astrocytomas. Method: immunoSEQ multiplex PCR; TCRdb's copy keeps in-frame clones and lacks some. The sample contains 70,000 to 100,000 clones, roughly nine tenths of which appear only once. Details on this clone: Its antigen is not known.

V and J are TRBV4-2 and TRBJ2-3; 10 bases match TRBD2. Sample: PBMCs, taken from a glioma patient whose treatment included an IDH1 peptide vaccine. This clonotype originated in a woman aged 45-59 years with glioma. In nucleotides, the CDR3 is TGTGCCAGCAGCCCAATGCCGGCTAGCGGGAGCCCCACAGATACGCAGTATTTT. This translates into CASSPMPASGSPTDTQYF.